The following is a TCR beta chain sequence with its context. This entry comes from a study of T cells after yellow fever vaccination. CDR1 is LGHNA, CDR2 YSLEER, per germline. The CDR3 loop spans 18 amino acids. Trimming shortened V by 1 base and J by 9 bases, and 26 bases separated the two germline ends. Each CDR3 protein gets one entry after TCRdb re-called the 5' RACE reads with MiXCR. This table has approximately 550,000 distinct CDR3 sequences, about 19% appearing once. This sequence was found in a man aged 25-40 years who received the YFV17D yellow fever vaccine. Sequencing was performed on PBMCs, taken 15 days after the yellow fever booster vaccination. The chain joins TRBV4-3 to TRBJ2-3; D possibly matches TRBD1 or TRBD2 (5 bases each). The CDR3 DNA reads TGCGCCAGCAGCCAAGGGGTTTTGGCAGGGACCCCTCGAGGCACGCAGTATTTT. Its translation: CASSQGVLAGTPRGTQYF.